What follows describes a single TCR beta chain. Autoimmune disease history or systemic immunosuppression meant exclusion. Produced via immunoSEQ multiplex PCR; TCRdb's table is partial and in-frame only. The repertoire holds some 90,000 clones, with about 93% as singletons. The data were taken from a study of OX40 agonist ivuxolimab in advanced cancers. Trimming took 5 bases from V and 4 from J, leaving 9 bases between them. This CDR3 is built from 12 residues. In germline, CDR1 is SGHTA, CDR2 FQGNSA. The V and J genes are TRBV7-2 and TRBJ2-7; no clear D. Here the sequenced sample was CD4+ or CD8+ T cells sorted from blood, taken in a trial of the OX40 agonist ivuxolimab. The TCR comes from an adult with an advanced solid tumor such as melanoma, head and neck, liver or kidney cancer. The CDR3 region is CASSHGRYEQYF. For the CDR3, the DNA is TGTGCCAGCAGCCACGGACGGTACGAGCAGTACTTC.